The 15 T cell receptor beta chains listed next were all sequenced from one sample in a study of shared clonotypes between healthy human individuals. The protocol was immunoSEQ multiplex PCR, while the TCRdb copy is restricted to in-frame clones and leaves out a portion. The repertoire has some 2,400,000 clones, approximately 96% of them found once; the top ten carry more than 0.1%. Sequenced sample: naive CD4+ T cells sorted from blood. Sample subset: CD45RA+ positively selected. These receptors were collected from a man aged 18 to 29 in good health.

The V call is TRBV25-1, the J call TRBJ2-7, with D tentatively TRBD1 or TRBD2 (5 bases each). V lost 6 bases to trimming and J lost 3 bases, with 15 bases between them. This CDR3 has 14 amino acids. Per the germline V gene, CDR1 is MGHDK and CDR2 is SYGVNS. CDR3 DNA sequence: TGTGCCAGCAGCGCCGGGGCAGAATTCTACGAGCAGTACTTC. Protein: CASSAGAEFYEQYF.

The CDR3 nucleotides are TGCGCCAGCAGCCGACCCGGGACTAGCGGGGGGACAACAGATACGCAGTATTTT. Translating gives CASSRPGTSGGTTDTQYF. The chain employs TRBV4-1 and TRBJ2-3, with 15 positions matching TRBD2. Per germline, CDR1 MGHRA and CDR2 YSYEKL. The CDR3 is 18 amino acids. Trimming at V came to 4 bases and at J to 3 bases, leaving 8 bases not matched to a gene.

The gene calls are TRBV9 and TRBJ2-5; 10 nucleotides agree with TRBD2. The CDR3 contains 16 residues. Germline V gives CDR1 SGDLS, CDR2 YYNGEE. V trimming: 2 bases; J trimming: 2 bases; junction bases outside the gene matches: 6. Written as DNA, the CDR3 is TGTGCCAGCAGCGTCAGAGGGACTAGCGCGCAAGAGACCCAGTACTTC. The encoded protein is CASSVRGTSAQETQYF.

This clone appeared once. The CDR3 DNA is TGCAGCGTGCGACCGGGACAGGGGAGGTACGAGCAGTACTTC. Translated, it gives CSVRPGQGRYEQYF. The chain is built from TRBV29-1 and TRBJ2-7; 10 bases are a match to TRBD1. This CDR3 is 14 amino acids long. The V gene end was trimmed by 6 bases and the J gene end by 4 bases; junction bases not matched to a gene: 9. CDR1 and CDR2 from the germline V gene are SQVTM and ANQGSEA.

The V and J genes are TRBV2 and TRBJ2-7; 11 bases map to TRBD2. Trimming took 7 bases from V and 4 from J; bases not matched to a gene: 9. Germline V gene lookup returns CDR1 SNHLY and CDR2 FYNNEI. CDR3 length: 15 residues. The DNA for the CDR3 is TGTGCCAGCACTCCTGATCGGACTAGCGGGTACGAGCAGTACTTC. Translating it yields CASTPDRTSGYEQYF.

As concerns this clone: The identical CDR3 is also encoded by other nucleotide sequences in the sample. This sequence joins TRBV5-1 and TRBJ1-1; the match to TRBD1 covers 9 bases. Per the germline V gene, CDR1 is SGHRS and CDR2 is YFSETQ. The CDR3 is 15 residues long. Trimming cost V 4 bases and J 2 bases; bases outside gene matches: 6. The CDR3 spells CASSLQQGANTEAFF. In DNA, the CDR3 is TGCGCCAGCAGCCTGCAACAGGGGGCAAACACTGAAGCTTTCTTT.

To note about this clone: This specimen includes other DNA sequences encoding the same CDR3. The chain is built from TRBV28 and TRBJ1-2, with 9 nucleotides matching TRBD1. The CDR3 loop spans 15 amino acids. Germline trimming cut 4 bases from V and 4 bases from J; bases unmatched to any gene: 7. Germline loops: CDR1 MDHEN, CDR2 SYDVKM. CDR3 bases: TGTGCCAGCAGTTCCCCGGGACAGGGATTCTATGGCTACACCTTC. Translated, it gives CASSSPGQGFYGYTF.

This clone was seen just once. V and J are TRBV7-9 and TRBJ2-7, with a weak D call TRBD1 (5 bases). The CDR3 runs to 16 residues. Germline V gene lookup returns CDR1 SEHNR and CDR2 FQNEAQ (reference sequence). The V and J ends lost 4 bases and 3 bases respectively, with 19 bases between them. The CDR3 sequence is CASSSDSLGEYYEQYF. The CDR3 DNA sequence: TGTGCCAGCAGCTCCGACTCGTTAGGGGAATACTACGAGCAGTACTTC.

Details on this clone: Other nucleotide sequences in the sample specify the same CDR3. This sequence joins TRBV5-6 and TRBJ2-3; TRBD2 matches 12 bases. This CDR3 is built from 15 residues. Trimming took 4 bases from V and 6 from J; bases not matched to a gene: 6. Germline V CDR1 and CDR2: SGHDT, YYEEEE. CDR3 in DNA: TGTGCCAGCAGCCGTAGACTAGCGGGAGTGGATACGCAGTATTTT. This sequence encodes CASSRRLAGVDTQYF.

The J gene is TRBJ2-7, the V gene TRBV10-2, with 9 bases lining up with TRBD1. CDR3 length: 15 amino acids. The ends lost 3 bases at V and 3 bases at J; junction bases unmatched: 6. Germline lookup yields CDR1 WSHSY and CDR2 SAAADI. CDR3 DNA: TGCGCCAGCAGTGACCCGGGACAGGGACTCTACGAGCAGTACTTC. Amino acids: CASSDPGQGLYEQYF.

The chain couples TRBV7-2 to TRBJ2-3, with TRBD2 matching over 10 bases. The CDR3 covers 17 residues. V shed 4 bases and J 3 bases; nucleotides not matched to a gene: 10. From germline, CDR1 is SGHTA and CDR2 FQGNSA. The CDR3 DNA is TGTGCCAGCAGCTCCGCGGCGGGACTAGCGAAGACAGATACGCAGTATTTT. It encodes CASSSAAGLAKTDTQYF.

This clone was seen once. This rearrangement joins TRBV27 to TRBJ1-6, with D perhaps matching TRBD1 (6 bases). V was trimmed by 5 bases and J by 10 bases, leaving 18 bases between them. Germline V gene lookup returns CDR1 MNHEY and CDR2 SMNVEV (reference sequence). This CDR3 comprises 15 residues. CDR3 bases: TGTGCCAGCAGTATAAGCCAGGGGAGTGGATCACCCCTCCACTTT. Translating it yields CASSISQGSGSPLHF.

About this clone itself: The junction departs from germline at one end; a sequencing error may be responsible. The chain joins TRBV5-8 to TRBJ1-3; D gene ambiguous. There are 9 residues in the CDR3. The V gene's germline CDR1 is SGHTS and CDR2 YDEGEE. The CDR3 DNA follows: TGTGCCAGCAGCCCCTCTAGCCATTTT. Amino acids: CASSPSSHF. Filled out from reference TRBV5-8 and TRBJ1-3, the complete variable domain reads EAGVTQSPTHLIKTRGQQATLRCSPISGHTSVYWYQQALGLGLQFLLWYDEGEERNRGNFPPRFSGRQFPNYSSELNVNALELEDSALYLCASSPSSHFGEGSWLTVV.

The chain recombines TRBV7-9 with TRBJ2-3; 9 bases map to TRBD1. CDR1 SEHNR and CDR2 FQNEAQ come from the germline V gene (reference sequence). This CDR3 comprises 15 residues. V was pared by 4 bases and J by 3 bases, with 5 bases of the junction left unmatched. CDR3 nucleotide sequence: TGTGCCAGCAGCTACGGACAGGGGCGGACAGATACGCAGTATTTT. Translated: CASSYGQGRTDTQYF. The variable domain in full, completed from reference TRBV7-9 and TRBJ2-3, reads DTGVSQNPRHKITKRGQNVTFRCDPISEHNRLYWYRQTLGQGPEFLTYFQNEAQLEKSRLLSDRFSAERPKGSFSTLEIQRTEQGDSAMYLCASSYGQGRTDTQYFGPGTRLTVL.

The genes are TRBV7-2 and TRBJ2-2, with D tentatively TRBD2 (6 bases). Trimming shortened V by 3 bases and J by 0 bases, and 17 bases separated the two germline ends. The CDR3 loop spans 18 amino acids. The germline CDR1 and CDR2 sequences are SGHTA and FQGNSA. CDR3 protein: CASSFGRGGTANTGELFF. The CDR3 bases are TGTGCCAGCAGCTTTGGAAGGGGCGGGACGGCGAACACCGGGGAGCTGTTTTTT.